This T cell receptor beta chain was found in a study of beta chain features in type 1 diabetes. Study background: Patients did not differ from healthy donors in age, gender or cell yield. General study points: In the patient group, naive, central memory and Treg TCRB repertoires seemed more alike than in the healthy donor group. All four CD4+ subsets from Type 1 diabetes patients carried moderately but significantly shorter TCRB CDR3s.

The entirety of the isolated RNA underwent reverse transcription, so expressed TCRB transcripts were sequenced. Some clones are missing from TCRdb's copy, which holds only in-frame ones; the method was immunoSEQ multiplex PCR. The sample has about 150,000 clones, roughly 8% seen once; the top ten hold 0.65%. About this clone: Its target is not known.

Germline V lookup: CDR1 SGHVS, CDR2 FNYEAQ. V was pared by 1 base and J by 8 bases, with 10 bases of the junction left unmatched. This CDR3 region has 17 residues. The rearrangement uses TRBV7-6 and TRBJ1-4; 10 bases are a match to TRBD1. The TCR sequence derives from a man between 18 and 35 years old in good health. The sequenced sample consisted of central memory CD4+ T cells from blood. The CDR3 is CASSLGDRGGLIEKLFF. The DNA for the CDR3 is TGTGCCAGCAGCTTAGGGGACAGGGGAGGATTAATCGAAAAACTGTTTTTT.